These 17 T cell receptor beta chains originate from one sample sequenced in a study of cytomegalovirus exposure and HLA in healthy donors. Researchers ran the PCR with 60 Vbeta and 13 Jbeta primers. Using immunoSEQ multiplex PCR, the repertoire was profiled, and TCRdb retains in-frame clones only, with some absent. The table lists roughly 170,000 clones, over 60% of them singletons. The sample consisted of PBMCs. The receptors derive from a girl between 5 and 17 years old in good health and CMV-seronegative.

The J gene is TRBJ1-1, the V gene TRBV2, with D possibly matching TRBD1 (6 bases). CDR3 size: 14 residues. Germline loops: CDR1 SNHLY, CDR2 FYNNEI. Trimming cost V 6 bases and J 7 bases, with 18 bases left between them. The CDR3 region is CASSRSGGGDEAFF. The CDR3 DNA reads TGTGCCAGCAGCCGAAGCGGGGGCGGAGATGAAGCTTTCTTT. The full variable domain, rest sourced from reference TRBV2 and TRBJ1-1, is EPEVTQTPSHQVTQMGQEVILRCVPISNHLYFYWYRQILGQKVEFLVSFYNNEISEKSEIFDDQFSVERPDGSNFTLKIRSTKLEDSAMYFCASSRSGGGDEAFFGQGTRLTVV.

In its sample, this clone was seen a few times. Within the sample, other DNA sequences also encode this same CDR3. The genes are TRBV6-5 and TRBJ2-7; a weak D match, TRBD1 (5 bases). Germline lookup yields CDR1 MNHEY and CDR2 SVGAGI. Trimming took 2 bases from V and 1 from J, leaving 6 bases between them. The length of the CDR3 is 13 residues. For the CDR3, the DNA is TGTGCCAGCAGTTACGACAGTTCCTACGAGCAGTACTTC. Protein sequence: CASSYDSSYEQYF.

This clone was picked up one time. V usage is TRBV25-1 and J usage is TRBJ2-4; TRBD2 is a possible D gene (5 bases). The germline V and J ends were trimmed by 1 base and 8 bases, with 12 bases remaining between them. Germline-derived CDR1 and CDR2 are MGHDK and SYGVNS. The CDR3 is made up of 14 amino acids. The DNA of the CDR3 is TGTGCCAGCAGTGAATCTCGGAGGTCGGACATTCAGTACTTC. This encodes CASSESRRSDIQYF. Full variable domain (remainder filled in from reference TRBV25-1 and TRBJ2-4): EADIYQTPRYLVIGTGKKITLECSQTMGHDKMYWYQQDPGMELHLIHYSYGVNSTEKGDLSSESTVSRIRTEHFPLTLESARPSHTSQYLCASSESRRSDIQYFGAGTRLSVL.

The chain has TRBV29-1 and TRBJ1-5, with 7 bases aligning to TRBD1. V was pared by 6 bases and J by 9 bases, with 11 bases of the junction left unmatched. Germline CDR1 SQVTM, CDR2 ANQGSEA. This CDR3 has 13 residues. This chain's CDR3 is CSVRTGPEWPQHF. The CDR3 DNA reads TGCAGCGTAAGGACAGGCCCGGAATGGCCCCAGCATTTT.

The genes are TRBV12-5 and TRBJ2-3; TRBD2 matches at 12 bases. This CDR3 is built from 17 residues. V lost 3 bases to trimming and J lost 7 bases; unmatched junction nucleotides: 11. Germline values: CDR1 LGHNT, CDR2 FRNRAP. Written as DNA, the CDR3 is TGTGCTAGTGGTTTCAGACCCCTAGCGGGGGGGACATATACGCAGTATTTT. Translated, it gives CASGFRPLAGGTYTQYF. Based on the CDR3 plus reference TRBV12-5 and TRBJ2-3, the full variable domain is DARVTQTPRHKVTEMGQEVTMRCQPILGHNTVFWYRQTMMQGLELLAYFRNRAPLDDSGMPKDRFSAEMPDATLATLKIQPSEPRDSAVYFCASGFRPLAGGTYTQYFGPGTRLTVL.

V usage is TRBV5-8 and J usage is TRBJ1-5, with D possibly TRBD1 on 5 matching bases. CDR3 length: 14 residues. Germline assignment: CDR1 SGHTS and CDR2 YDEGEE. Trimming cost V 3 bases and J 5 bases, with 12 bases left between them. The CDR3 DNA sequence: TGTGCCAGCAGCTGGACACCGCTAGATCAGCCCCAGCATTTT. Encoded protein: CASSWTPLDQPQHF.

This clone occurred a few times. The chain joins TRBV30 to TRBJ1-5, with a tentative D call TRBD1 (5 bases). The V gene's germline CDR1 is GTSNPN and CDR2 SVGIG (reference sequence). CDR3 size: 14 residues. The germline V and J ends were trimmed by 5 bases and 6 bases, with 17 bases remaining between them. This CDR3 reads CAWGGGSPPQPQHF. The DNA for the CDR3 is TGTGCCTGGGGCGGGGGGAGCCCCCCTCAGCCCCAGCATTTT.

This clone was recorded a few times. This chain joins TRBV28 and TRBJ2-3; possibly TRBD2 for D (7 bases). Trimming removed 8 bases at V and 3 bases at J, with 18 bases between. Germline CDR1 is MDHEN and CDR2 is SYDVKM. The CDR3 is 15 amino acids. CDR3 in DNA: TGTGCCAGCGGGGGAGGGGGGGCAGTTACAGATACGCAGTATTTT. Translation: CASGGGGAVTDTQYF.

This rearrangement joins TRBV4-2 to TRBJ2-7; TRBD2 matches 7 bases. Germline CDR1 LGHNA, CDR2 YNFKEQ. Trimming removed 3 bases from V and 7 bases from J; junction bases left unmatched: 12. There are 15 residues in the CDR3. The CDR3 spells CASSQERGPRWEQYF. DNA of the CDR3: TGTGCCAGCAGCCAGGAGCGGGGCCCGAGGTGGGAGCAGTACTTC.

The CDR3 sequence: CASSPRGSPPYEQYF. Written as DNA, the CDR3 is TGTGCCAGCAGCCCGCGGGGGTCCCCTCCTTACGAGCAGTACTTC. J is TRBJ2-7 and V is TRBV5-6, with TRBD2 matching over 7 bases. The ends lost 4 bases at V and 4 bases at J; junction bases unmatched: 11. Germline V CDR1 and CDR2: SGHDT, YYEEEE. The CDR3 totals 15 residues.

This clone has just a few counts. This chain uses TRBV10-2 with TRBJ2-2, with TRBD1 matching over 8 bases. This CDR3 contains 15 residues. CDR1 and CDR2 from the germline V gene are WSHSY and SAAADI. The V and J ends lost 6 bases and 3 bases, in that order; junction bases with no gene match: 6. The CDR3 DNA is TGCGCCAGCAGGGCGGACAGGGTGGACACCGGGGAGCTGTTTTTT. Translating gives CASRADRVDTGELFF.

This clone was seen once. The chain uses TRBV13 and TRBJ1-2; 12 nucleotides match TRBD1. The CDR3 has 16 residues. CDR1 PRHDT and CDR2 FYEKMQ come from the germline V gene (reference sequence). The junction had 6 bases not matched to a gene; V was cut back by 1 base and J by 6 bases. CDR3 sequence reads: CASSLAPGTGGDGYTF. CDR3 DNA sequence: TGTGCCAGCAGCTTAGCGCCCGGGACAGGGGGCGATGGCTACACCTTC.

To note about this clone: The CDR3 end shows no conserved phenylalanine or tryptophan, and so a read error is likely. This sequence joins TRBV29-1 and TRBJ1-6; 7 nucleotides agree with TRBD1. With 6 bases clipped from V and 10 bases from J, the junction kept 6 bases outside the gene matches. The length of the CDR3 is 12 residues. Germline assignment: CDR1 SQVTM and CDR2 ANQGSEA. The CDR3 loop is CSVRDSGSPLHL. The CDR3 region has the DNA TGCAGCGTCCGGGACAGTGGGTCACCCCTCCACCTT.

In its sample, this clone was seen a few times. The chain has TRBV6-1 and TRBJ2-7; perhaps TRBD1 as D (5 bases). V lost 6 bases and J lost 2, with 17 bases in between. This CDR3 comprises 15 residues. From germline, CDR1 is MNHNS and CDR2 SASEGT. For the CDR3, the DNA is TGTGCCAGCAGCTCCACCCAGGGCACCACCTACGAGCAGTACTTC. This translates into CASSSTQGTTYEQYF.

This clone was counted between two and nine times. The genes are TRBV29-1 and TRBJ2-7; 7 nucleotides line up with TRBD1. J lost 0 bases, V lost 5 bases, and 4 bases had no gene match. CDR3 size: 13 residues. CDR1 and CDR2 from the germline V gene are SQVTM and ANQGSEA. CDR3 sequence (DNA): TGCAGCGTTAGGGGACAGAGCTCCTACGAGCAGTACTTC. This codes for CSVRGQSSYEQYF.

The V call is TRBV7-9, the J call TRBJ2-5; 10 bases agree with TRBD1. The J call is doubtful: the DNA matches TRBJ2-7 better. Germline V gives CDR1 SEHNR, CDR2 FQNEAQ (reference sequence). There are 15 residues in the CDR3. CDR3 amino acids: CASSTDRGPLYEQYF. CDR3 nucleotides: TGTGCCAGCAGCACCGACAGGGGGCCTCTCTACGAGCAGTACTTC.

This clone came up a few times. The V and J genes are TRBV7-9 and TRBJ1-4; D remains unclear. Trimming took 4 bases from V and 8 from J, leaving 5 bases between them. The CDR3 consists of 11 residues. Germline loops: CDR1 SEHNR, CDR2 FQNEAQ (reference sequence). CDR3: CASSSEEKLFF. The DNA for the CDR3 is TGTGCCAGCAGCTCCGAGGAAAAACTGTTTTTT.